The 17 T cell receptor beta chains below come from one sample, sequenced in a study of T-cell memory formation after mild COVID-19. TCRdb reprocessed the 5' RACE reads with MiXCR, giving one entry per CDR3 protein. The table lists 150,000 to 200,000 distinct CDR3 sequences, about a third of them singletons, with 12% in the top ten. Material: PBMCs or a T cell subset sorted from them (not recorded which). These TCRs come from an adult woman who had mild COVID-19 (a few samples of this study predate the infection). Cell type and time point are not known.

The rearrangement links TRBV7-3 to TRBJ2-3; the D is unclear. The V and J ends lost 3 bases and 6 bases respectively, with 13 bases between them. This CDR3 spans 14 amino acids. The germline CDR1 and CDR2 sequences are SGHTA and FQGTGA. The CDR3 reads CASSLLGVSDTQYF. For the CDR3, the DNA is TGTGCCAGCAGCTTGTTGGGTGTTTCGGATACGCAGTATTTT.

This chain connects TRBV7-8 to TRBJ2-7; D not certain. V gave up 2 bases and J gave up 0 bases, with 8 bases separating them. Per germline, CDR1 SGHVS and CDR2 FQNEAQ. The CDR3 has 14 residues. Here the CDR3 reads CASSLRRYSYEQYF. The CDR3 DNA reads TGTGCCAGCAGCTTACGGCGTTACTCCTACGAGCAGTACTTC.

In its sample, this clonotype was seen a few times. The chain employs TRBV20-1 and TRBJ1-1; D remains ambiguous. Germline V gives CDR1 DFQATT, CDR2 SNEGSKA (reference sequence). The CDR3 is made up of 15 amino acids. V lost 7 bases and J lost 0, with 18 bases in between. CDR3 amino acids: CSVFLPEQLNTEAFF. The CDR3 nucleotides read TGCAGTGTATTCTTACCGGAACAGTTGAACACTGAAGCTTTCTTT.

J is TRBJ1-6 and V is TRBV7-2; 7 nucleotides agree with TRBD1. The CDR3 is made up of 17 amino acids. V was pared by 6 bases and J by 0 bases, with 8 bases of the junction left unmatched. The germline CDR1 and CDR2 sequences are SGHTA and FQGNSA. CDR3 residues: CASRRDSGSSYNSPLHF. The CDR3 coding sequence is TGTGCCAGCAGACGGGACAGCGGAAGCTCCTATAATTCACCCCTCCACTTT.

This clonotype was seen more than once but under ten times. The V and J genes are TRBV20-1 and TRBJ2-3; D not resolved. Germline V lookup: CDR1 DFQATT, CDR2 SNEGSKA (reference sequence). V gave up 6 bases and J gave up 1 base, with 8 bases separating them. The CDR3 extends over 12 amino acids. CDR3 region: CSASSRTDTQYF. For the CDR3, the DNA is TGCAGTGCCAGCTCTCGCACAGATACGCAGTATTTT.

CDR3 amino acids: CASSVGTGENEKLFF. In DNA, the CDR3 is TGCGCCAGCAGCGTCGGGACAGGGGAGAATGAAAAACTGTTTTTT. The chain links TRBV5-1 to TRBJ1-4; 10 bases line up with TRBD1. The CDR3 runs to 15 residues. V lost 4 bases to trimming and J lost 5 bases; unmatched junction nucleotides: 5. Germline CDR1 SGHRS, CDR2 YFSETQ.

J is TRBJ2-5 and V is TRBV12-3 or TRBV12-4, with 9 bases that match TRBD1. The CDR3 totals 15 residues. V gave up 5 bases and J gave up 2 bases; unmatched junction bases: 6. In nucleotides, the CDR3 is TGTGCCAGCAGTCCGGACAGGGGATTTCAAGAGACCCAGTACTTC. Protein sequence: CASSPDRGFQETQYF.

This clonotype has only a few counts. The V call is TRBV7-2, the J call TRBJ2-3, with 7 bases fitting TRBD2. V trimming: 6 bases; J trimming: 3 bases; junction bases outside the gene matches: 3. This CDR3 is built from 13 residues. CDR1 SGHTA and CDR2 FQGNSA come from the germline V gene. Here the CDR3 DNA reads TGTGCCAGCAGTAGGGAGGGAACAGATACGCAGTATTTT. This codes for CASSREGTDTQYF.

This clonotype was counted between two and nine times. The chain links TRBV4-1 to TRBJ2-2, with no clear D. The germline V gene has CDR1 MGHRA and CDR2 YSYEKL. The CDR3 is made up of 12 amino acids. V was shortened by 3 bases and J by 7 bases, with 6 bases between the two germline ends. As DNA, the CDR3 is TGCGCCAGCAGCCAGGTTGGCGGGGAGCTGTTTTTT. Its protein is CASSQVGGELFF.

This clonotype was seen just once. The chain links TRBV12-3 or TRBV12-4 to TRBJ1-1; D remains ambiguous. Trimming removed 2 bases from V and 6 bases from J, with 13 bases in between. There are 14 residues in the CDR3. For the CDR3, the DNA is TGTGCCAGCAGTTTAATGAAGGGAGAATCTGAAGCTTTCTTT. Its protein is CASSLMKGESEAFF.

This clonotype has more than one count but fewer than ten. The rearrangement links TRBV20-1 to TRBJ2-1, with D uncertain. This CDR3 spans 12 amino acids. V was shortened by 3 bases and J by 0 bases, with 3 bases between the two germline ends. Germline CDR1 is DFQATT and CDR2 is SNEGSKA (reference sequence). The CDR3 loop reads CSASNSYNEQFF. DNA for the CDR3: TGCAGTGCTAGCAACTCCTACAATGAGCAGTTCTTC.

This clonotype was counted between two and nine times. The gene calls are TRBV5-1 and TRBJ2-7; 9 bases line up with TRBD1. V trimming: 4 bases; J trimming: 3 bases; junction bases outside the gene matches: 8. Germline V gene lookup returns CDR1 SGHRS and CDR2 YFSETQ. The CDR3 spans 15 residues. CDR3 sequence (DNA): TGCGCCAGCAGCAGCATGGGACAGGGTAACTACGAGCAGTACTTC. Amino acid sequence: CASSSMGQGNYEQYF.

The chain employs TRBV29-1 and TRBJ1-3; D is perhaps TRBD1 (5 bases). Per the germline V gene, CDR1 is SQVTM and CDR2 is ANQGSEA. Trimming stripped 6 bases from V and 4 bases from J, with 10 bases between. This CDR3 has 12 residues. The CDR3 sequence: CSVDAGGNTIYF. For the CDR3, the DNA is TGCAGCGTGGACGCAGGGGGAAACACCATATATTTT.

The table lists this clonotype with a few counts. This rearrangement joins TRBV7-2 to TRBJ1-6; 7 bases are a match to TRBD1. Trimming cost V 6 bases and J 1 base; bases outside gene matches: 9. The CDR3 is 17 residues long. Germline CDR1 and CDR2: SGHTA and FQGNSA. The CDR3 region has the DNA TGTGCCAGCAGACCAACAGGGGTTGAGTCCTATAATTCACCCCTCCACTTT. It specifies CASRPTGVESYNSPLHF.

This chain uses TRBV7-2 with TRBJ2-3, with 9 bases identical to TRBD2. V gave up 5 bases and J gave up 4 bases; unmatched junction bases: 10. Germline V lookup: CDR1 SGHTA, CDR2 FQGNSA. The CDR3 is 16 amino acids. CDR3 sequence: CASSPRGGTSPDTQYF. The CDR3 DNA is TGTGCCAGCAGCCCTCGGGGGGGGACTAGCCCAGATACGCAGTATTTT.

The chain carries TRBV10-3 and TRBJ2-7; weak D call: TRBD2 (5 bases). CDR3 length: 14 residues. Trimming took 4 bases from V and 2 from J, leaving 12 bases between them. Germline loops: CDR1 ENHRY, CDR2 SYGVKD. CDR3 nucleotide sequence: TGTGCCATCAGTGCGACGGGATCCGCCTACGAGCAGTACTTC. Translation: CAISATGSAYEQYF.

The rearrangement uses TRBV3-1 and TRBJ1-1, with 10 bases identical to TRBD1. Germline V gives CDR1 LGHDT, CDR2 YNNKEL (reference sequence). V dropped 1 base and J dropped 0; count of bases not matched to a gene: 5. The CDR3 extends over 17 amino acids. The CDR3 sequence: CASSQVLTGGLNTEAFF. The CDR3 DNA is TGTGCCAGCAGCCAAGTCCTGACAGGGGGCTTGAACACTGAAGCTTTCTTT.